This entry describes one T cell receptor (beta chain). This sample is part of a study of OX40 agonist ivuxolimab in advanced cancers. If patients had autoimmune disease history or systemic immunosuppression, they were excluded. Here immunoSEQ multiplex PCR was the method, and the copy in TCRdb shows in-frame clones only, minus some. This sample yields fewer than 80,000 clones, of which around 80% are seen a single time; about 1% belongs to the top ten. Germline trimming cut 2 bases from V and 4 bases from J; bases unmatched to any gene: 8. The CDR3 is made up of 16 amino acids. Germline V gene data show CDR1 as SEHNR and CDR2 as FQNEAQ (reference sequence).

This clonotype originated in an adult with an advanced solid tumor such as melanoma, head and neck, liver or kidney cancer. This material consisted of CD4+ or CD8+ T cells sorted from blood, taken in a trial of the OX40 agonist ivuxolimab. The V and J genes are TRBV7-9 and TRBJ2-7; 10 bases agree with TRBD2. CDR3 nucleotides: TGTGCCAGCAGCTTAAGGGGCAGCGGGGGGGCGTACGAGCAGTACTTC. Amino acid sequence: CASSLRGSGGAYEQYF. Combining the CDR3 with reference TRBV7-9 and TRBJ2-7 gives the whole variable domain DTGVSQNPRHKITKRGQNVTFRCDPISEHNRLYWYRQTLGQGPEFLTYFQNEAQLEKSRLLSDRFSAERPKGSFSTLEIQRTEQGDSAMYLCASSLRGSGGAYEQYFGPGTRLTVT.